The 32 T cell receptor beta chains in this list originate from one sample, sequenced in a study of OX40 agonist ivuxolimab in advanced cancers. Libraries were prepared by immunoSEQ multiplex PCR; TCRdb keeps only in-frame clonotypes and omits some of them. The repertoire holds 68,000 or so clones, with about 83% as singletons. This specimen consisted of CD4+ or CD8+ T cells sorted from blood, obtained in a trial of the OX40 agonist ivuxolimab. Receptor source: an adult with an advanced solid tumor such as melanoma, head and neck, liver or kidney cancer.

This chain links TRBV10-1 with TRBJ1-1; D call uncertain. Trimming took off 0 bases at V and 5 bases at J, with 7 bases between the two ends. This CDR3 contains 13 residues. Germline V lookup: CDR1 WNHNN, CDR2 SYGVQD (reference sequence). The CDR3 is CASSESRWTEAFF. CDR3 DNA: TGCGCCAGCAGTGAGTCGAGGTGGACTGAAGCTTTCTTT.

The J gene is TRBJ1-6, the V gene TRBV5-6, with 9 bases aligning to TRBD1. The CDR3 has 14 amino acids. After removal of 2 bases from V and 7 bases from J, the junction contained 1 base not matched to a gene. Per germline, CDR1 SGHDT and CDR2 YYEEEE. The CDR3 spells CASSFGTGNSPLHF. The CDR3 DNA reads TGTGCCAGCAGCTTTGGGACAGGGAATTCACCCCTCCACTTT. The full variable domain, rest sourced from reference TRBV5-6 and TRBJ1-6, is DAGVTQSPTHLIKTRGQQVTLRCSPKSGHDTVSWYQQALGQGPQFIFQYYEEEERQRGNFPDRFSGHQFPNYSSELNVNALLLGDSALYLCASSFGTGNSPLHFGNGTRLTVT.

V usage is TRBV27 and J usage is TRBJ1-2; D gene unclear. The CDR3 runs to 13 residues. Deletions cut 5 bases from V and 1 base from J, with 8 bases between. Germline values: CDR1 MNHEY, CDR2 SMNVEV (reference sequence). This CDR3 is CASSGEFNYGYTF. The CDR3 nucleotides are TGTGCCAGCAGTGGCGAGTTTAACTATGGCTACACCTTC.

V gene TRBV30 combines with J gene TRBJ2-1; D is unresolved. Germline V gene lookup returns CDR1 GTSNPN and CDR2 SVGIG (reference sequence). The CDR3 is made up of 12 amino acids. V lost 0 bases and J 14 bases, leaving 14 bases between the germline ends. DNA for the CDR3: TGTGCCTGGAGTGTAGGTATTGGAGAAGAGTTCTTC. Translated: CAWSVGIGEEFF.

The rearrangement links TRBV5-1 to TRBJ1-2; tentative D call: TRBD1 (5 bases). V dropped 0 bases and J dropped 3 bases, with 18 bases sitting between them. Germline-derived CDR1 and CDR2 are SGHRS and YFSETQ. The CDR3 has 17 residues. The CDR3 region has the DNA TGCGCCAGCAGCTTGGATCGGGGCGCAGCTACGTACTATGGCTACACCTTC. This codes for CASSLDRGAATYYGYTF. The variable domain in full, completed from reference TRBV5-1 and TRBJ1-2, reads KAGVTQTPRYLIKTRGQQVTLSCSPISGHRSVSWYQQTPGQGLQFLFEYFSETQRNKGNFPGRFSGRQFSNSRSEMNVSTLELGDSALYLCASSLDRGAATYYGYTFGSGTRLTVV.

Here the CDR3 reads CAISEQGQGPLHF. The CDR3 DNA reads as TGTGCCATCAGTGAACAGGGACAGGGCCCCCTCCACTTT. The gene calls are TRBV10-3 and TRBJ1-6; 9 bases map to TRBD1. The V gene's germline CDR1 is ENHRY and CDR2 SYGVKD. CDR3 length: 13 amino acids. Losses at the gene ends were 3 bases for V and 13 bases for J; bases not matched to a gene: 4.

This chain joins TRBV9 and TRBJ2-1; TRBD1 is a possible D gene (6 bases). The CDR3 covers 13 residues. The V gene lost 2 bases and the J gene lost 7 bases, with 10 bases spanning the gap. The germline gives CDR1 SGDLS, CDR2 YYNGEE. CDR3 amino acids: CASSVTGLNEQFF. CDR3 bases: TGTGCCAGCAGCGTGACAGGTTTGAATGAGCAGTTCTTC.

The chain employs TRBV5-1 and TRBJ2-7, with D hard to call. Germline lookup yields CDR1 SGHRS and CDR2 YFSETQ. The V and J ends lost 7 bases and 2 bases respectively, with 16 bases between them. The CDR3 runs 14 residues. The CDR3 spells CASAPLGQTYEQYF. The CDR3 bases are TGCGCCAGCGCCCCCCTAGGGCAGACCTACGAGCAGTACTTC.

On this clone itself: The junction shows a germline mismatch at one end, possibly a read error. The rearrangement links TRBV11-2 to TRBJ1-2; 7 bases map to TRBD1. The CDR3 contains 13 residues. Germline CDR1 reads SGHAT; CDR2 reads FQNNGV. CDR3 amino acids: CASSLGQSRASSF. CDR3 sequence (DNA): TGTGCCAGCAGCTTGGGACAGTCGAGGGCCTCTTCCTTC.

The chain is built from TRBV29-1 and TRBJ1-2; 7 bases match TRBD1. Trimming took 4 bases from V and 0 from J; bases not matched to a gene: 8. Germline assignment: CDR1 SQVTM and CDR2 ANQGSEA. The CDR3 extends over 15 amino acids. The CDR3 DNA reads as TGCAGCGTTGCCAGGGACAGACTTCCTAACTATGGCTACACCTTC. Translation: CSVARDRLPNYGYTF.

The rearrangement links TRBV5-1 to TRBJ2-2; possible D gene TRBD2, 6 bases. The CDR3 totals 16 residues. In germline, CDR1 is SGHRS, CDR2 YFSETQ. V gave up 4 bases and J gave up 4 bases, with 17 bases separating them. In DNA form, the CDR3 reads TGCGCCAGCAGCCCGGGGAGGAGGGGCGGCACCGGGGAGCTGTTTTTT. Translated: CASSPGRRGGTGELFF.

The V call is TRBV5-6, the J call TRBJ2-5; 8 bases agree with TRBD1. Germline lookup yields CDR1 SGHDT and CDR2 YYEEEE. Trimming cost V 5 bases and J 5 bases; bases outside gene matches: 2. The CDR3 totals 12 residues. For the CDR3, the DNA is TGTGCCAGCAGGGACAGGGCGGAGACCCAGTACTTC. It translates to CASRDRAETQYF.

This clone was observed a few times. The chain links TRBV5-8 to TRBJ2-2; D unclear. CDR1 is SGHTS, CDR2 YDEGEE, per germline. Deletions cut 0 bases from V and 4 bases from J, with 7 bases between. The CDR3 contains 14 residues. The CDR3 sequence: CASSLDLLTGELFF. The CDR3 coding sequence is TGTGCCAGCAGCTTGGACCTCCTCACCGGGGAGCTGTTTTTT.

This CDR3 is CASSERNNEKLFF. The CDR3 nucleotides read TGTGCCAGCAGTGAAAGGAATAATGAAAAACTGTTTTTT. V usage is TRBV6-1 and J usage is TRBJ1-4, with D unclear. Germline CDR1 reads MNHNS; CDR2 reads SASEGT. This CDR3 is built from 13 residues. Trimming removed 2 bases at V and 4 bases at J, with 5 bases between.

The V and J genes are TRBV6-1 and TRBJ2-3; 10 bases are shared with TRBD2. Unmatched junction bases numbered 12, after V lost 7 bases and J lost 8 bases. Germline assignment: CDR1 MNHNS and CDR2 SASEGT. The length of the CDR3 is 15 residues. Here the CDR3 reads CASTPPSGGRGTQYF. DNA of the CDR3: TGTGCCAGCACCCCGCCTAGCGGGGGAAGAGGTACGCAGTATTTT.

The V call is TRBV28, the J call TRBJ1-2, with D perhaps TRBD1 (5 bases). V was pared by 3 bases and J by 4 bases, with 15 bases between. The CDR3 contains 15 residues. In germline, CDR1 is MDHEN, CDR2 SYDVKM. The CDR3 region has the DNA TGTGCCAGCAGTTTCCCGGGGCAAACCCTCTATGGCTACACCTTC. Translating it yields CASSFPGQTLYGYTF.

The rearrangement joins TRBV6-6 to TRBJ1-4; possible D gene TRBD1, 5 bases. Trimming took off 0 bases at V and 7 bases at J, with 12 bases between the two ends. Germline values: CDR1 MNHNY, CDR2 SVGAGI (reference sequence). The CDR3 consists of 15 residues. DNA of the CDR3: TGTGCCAGCAGTTACTCCGCGGCAGGGCCTGAAAAACTGTTTTTT. The encoded protein is CASSYSAAGPEKLFF.

This clone was recorded a few times. The chain joins TRBV15 to TRBJ2-7; possible D gene TRBD1, 6 bases. Germline V gives CDR1 LNHNV, CDR2 YYDKDF (reference sequence). The V end lost 0 bases, the J end lost 2 bases, and 20 bases lay between the germline ends. CDR3 length: 18 amino acids. For the CDR3, the DNA is TGTGCCACCAGCAGAGATTCTCGGCCAGGGGAAATTACCTACGAGCAGTACTTC. It is translated as CATSRDSRPGEITYEQYF.

The V and J genes are TRBV19 and TRBJ1-2; D uncertain. This CDR3 has 11 residues. CDR1 is LNHDA and CDR2 is SQIVND in the germline V gene (reference sequence). V was shortened by 5 bases and J by 4 bases, with 5 bases between the two germline ends. The CDR3 protein is CASSGVYGYTF. CDR3 nucleotides: TGTGCCAGTAGTGGCGTCTATGGCTACACCTTC.

This clone was counted a single time. The chain combines TRBV6-5 with TRBJ2-7; TRBD1 matches at 11 bases. The germline V gene has CDR1 MNHEY and CDR2 SVGAGI. The CDR3 runs to 14 residues. The V segment lost 6 bases and the J segment 3 bases; nucleotides outside the gene matches: 4. CDR3 sequence reads: CASRRGQGDYEQYF. Here the CDR3 DNA reads TGTGCCAGCAGGCGGGGACAGGGGGACTACGAGCAGTACTTC.

The rearrangement links TRBV18 to TRBJ2-3; no definite D call. Trimming left V 4 bases short and J 2 bases short, with 7 bases between. Germline-derived CDR1 and CDR2 are KGHSH and LQKENI. The CDR3 sequence is 13 residues long. Here the CDR3 DNA reads TGTGCCAGCTCACTAGGACCCACAGATACGCAGTATTTT. This translates into CASSLGPTDTQYF.

The rearrangement joins TRBV7-8 to TRBJ2-3; D not resolved. The CDR3 runs to 14 residues. V was clipped by 1 base and J by 4 bases, with 9 bases between them. CDR1 and CDR2 (germline): SGHVS, FQNEAQ. Here the CDR3 reads CASSLGRRSDTQYF. CDR3 nucleotide sequence: TGTGCCAGCAGCTTAGGAAGGCGGTCAGATACGCAGTATTTT.

The rearrangement uses TRBV20-1 and TRBJ2-7, with D tentatively TRBD2 (6 bases). Germline V gene lookup returns CDR1 DFQATT and CDR2 SNEGSKA (reference sequence). Trimming took off 6 bases at V and 6 bases at J, with 12 bases between the two ends. The CDR3 spans 11 residues. The CDR3 sequence: CSARGGAEQYF. CDR3 DNA sequence: TGCAGTGCCCGGGGCGGGGCCGAGCAGTACTTC.

This chain joins TRBV14 and TRBJ1-1, with D perhaps matching TRBD1 (5 bases). The V gene's germline CDR1 is SGHDN and CDR2 FVKESK. The CDR3 consists of 14 residues. V lost 7 bases, J lost 0 bases, and 12 bases lay in between. CDR3 bases: TGTGCCAGCAAAATACAGGCGGTGAACACTGAAGCTTTCTTT. It specifies CASKIQAVNTEAFF.

The chain has TRBV5-1 and TRBJ1-4; no firm D call. Germline V gene sequence: CDR1 SGHRS, CDR2 YFSETQ. Deletions cut 3 bases from V and 6 bases from J, with 9 bases between. The CDR3 consists of 13 residues. In nucleotides, the CDR3 is TGCGCCAGCAGCTCCAGAACGGATGAAAAACTGTTTTTT. It translates to CASSSRTDEKLFF.

The genes are TRBV2 and TRBJ2-2; no clear D. Trimming pared 6 bases from V and 5 bases from J, leaving 10 bases between. CDR1 SNHLY and CDR2 FYNNEI come from the germline V gene. This CDR3 has 13 residues. CDR3: CASRPSETGELFF. In nucleotides, the CDR3 is TGTGCCAGCAGGCCGTCAGAAACCGGGGAGCTGTTTTTT.

This chain uses TRBV5-6 with TRBJ1-6; a possible D gene is TRBD1 (6 bases). This CDR3 is built from 18 residues. Germline assignment: CDR1 SGHDT and CDR2 YYEEEE. V was pared by 2 bases and J by 6 bases, with 21 bases between. DNA of the CDR3: TGTGCCAGCAGCTTAAACCCCCTGGGAGGGGGTCTTAATTCACCCCTCCACTTT. It translates to CASSLNPLGGGLNSPLHF.

As for this clone: Since a much larger clone is just one base distant, this may be a read error. The rearrangement uses TRBV29-1 and TRBJ1-2; possible D gene TRBD1, 5 bases. CDR3 length: 12 residues. Germline V gene lookup returns CDR1 SQVTM and CDR2 ANQGSEA. The CDR3 DNA reads TGCAACTCTGGCGGGACCCTGGGGGGCTACACCTTC. Its translation is CNSGGTLGGYTF.

The rearrangement joins TRBV6-6 to TRBJ2-7, with TRBD1 identical over 8 bases. The germline CDR1 and CDR2 sequences are MNHNY and SVGAGI (reference sequence). The CDR3 is 15 residues long. V shed 4 bases and J 7 bases; nucleotides not matched to a gene: 12. The CDR3 reads CASSFPQGAQREQYF. CDR3 bases: TGTGCCAGCAGTTTCCCCCAGGGGGCCCAGAGGGAGCAGTACTTC.

This chain connects TRBV5-4 to TRBJ2-2, with TRBD2 matching over 12 bases. This CDR3 is built from 16 residues. Germline assignment: CDR1 SGHNT and CDR2 YYREEE (reference sequence). Germline trimming cut 5 bases from V and 6 bases from J; bases unmatched to any gene: 8. DNA of the CDR3: TGTGCCAGCAGTCGGACTAGCGGGGAAGTTCCCGGGGAGCTGTTTTTT. Translated: CASSRTSGEVPGELFF.

The chain carries TRBV28 and TRBJ2-7; a weak D match, TRBD1 (6 bases). The CDR3 is made up of 13 amino acids. CDR1 MDHEN and CDR2 SYDVKM come from the germline V gene. Trimming shortened V by 6 bases and J by 4 bases, and 13 bases separated the two germline ends. DNA of the CDR3: TGTGCCAGCAGCGAAGGACAGTATTACGAGCAGTACTTC. Amino acids: CASSEGQYYEQYF.

This chain joins TRBV6-1 and TRBJ1-4, with a tentative D call TRBD1 (5 bases). Looked up from germline, CDR1 is MNHNS and CDR2 is SASEGT. Trimming pared 8 bases from V and 7 bases from J, leaving 20 bases between. CDR3 length: 15 amino acids. CDR3 DNA sequence: TGTGCCAGCTCCCCTAGGGCAGGGCTTGGTGAAAAACTGTTTTTT. Translated: CASSPRAGLGEKLFF.